This T cell receptor (beta chain) was profiled in a study of cytomegalovirus exposure and HLA in healthy donors. Study summary: Early release data held around 82 million unique TCRs from HLA-typed donors.

Vbeta (60) and Jbeta (13) primers were used in the PCR. TCRdb's table, derived via immunoSEQ multiplex PCR, lists solely in-frame clones and lacks some. The sample includes tens of thousands of clones. The sample consisted of PBMCs. This clonotype was sampled from a human donor in good health.

CDR3 sequence (DNA): TGTGCCAGCTCACCCCCTTACGAGGGCAGGAACACTGAAGCTTTCTTT. Protein product: CASSPPYEGRNTEAFF. This sequence joins TRBV18 and TRBJ1-1, with no clear D. From germline, CDR1 is KGHSH and CDR2 LQKENI. The CDR3 is 16 amino acids. With 3 bases removed from V and 1 base from J, the gap between germline ends came to 15 bases.